A single sample is the source of the 21 T cell receptor beta chains below, sequenced in a study of CD8 T cells in Susac syndrome. Random-hexamer reverse transcription was applied to roughly 0.5 to 1 ug RNA. In TCRdb, the immunoSEQ multiplex PCR reads were re-called with MiXCR into one record per CDR3 protein. The top ten clones hold over 0.065% of a sample with a few hundred thousand distinct CDR3 sequences, approximately 90% of them seen once. The sequenced material came from CD4+ T cells from PBMCs. These receptor sequences come from a human donor with multiple sclerosis.

This CDR3 reads CASSRTGGAPNYGYTF. DNA for the CDR3: TGTGCCAGCAGCCGGACAGGGGGCGCCCCTAACTATGGCTACACCTTC. The genes are TRBV6-1 and TRBJ1-2; TRBD1 matches 11 bases. CDR3 size: 16 residues. V lost 6 bases, J lost 0 bases, and 6 bases stayed unmatched. Per the germline V gene, CDR1 is MNHNS and CDR2 is SASEGT.

The chain joins TRBV6-2 or TRBV6-3 to TRBJ1-1; no clear D gene. The CDR3 is made up of 15 amino acids. Trimming took 6 bases from V and 2 from J, leaving 16 bases between them. Germline CDR1 MNHEY, CDR2 SVGEGT. For the CDR3, the DNA is TGTGCCAGCAGCCGAACCCGAGACGGCAACACTGAAGCTTTCTTT. Translated: CASSRTRDGNTEAFF.

A word on this clonotype: At one of its ends the junction is not consistent with the germline gene, which may arise from a read error. J is TRBJ2-5 and V is TRBV7-7; 7 nucleotides match TRBD1. Germline CDR1 is SSHAT and CDR2 is FNYEAQ (reference sequence). This CDR3 spans 15 amino acids. CDR3 in amino acids: CASSLAGTAQETQYF. CDR3 DNA sequence: TGTGCTAGCAGCTTAGCCGGGACAGCCCAAGAGACCCAGTACTTC.

The CDR3 is CAWSHGGPQETQYF. The CDR3 bases are TGTGCCTGGAGTCACGGGGGCCCACAAGAGACCCAGTACTTC. The chain carries TRBV30 and TRBJ2-5; possibly TRBD1 or TRBD2 for D (6 bases each). The V gene lost 2 bases and the J gene lost 2 bases, with 12 bases spanning the gap. CDR1 and CDR2 from the germline V gene are GTSNPN and SVGIG (reference sequence). The CDR3 is 14 residues long.

For the CDR3, the DNA is TGTGCCTGGACGGGACAGACTTCAATCTATGGCTACACCTTC. It encodes CAWTGQTSIYGYTF. The V gene is TRBV30, the J gene TRBJ1-2; TRBD1 matches at 7 bases. The CDR3 has 14 amino acids. The J segment lost 4 bases and the V segment lost 4 bases, leaving 9 bases of the junction unmatched. The germline CDR1 and CDR2 sequences are GTSNPN and SVGIG (reference sequence).

This clonotype was observed once. This chain links TRBV5-1 with TRBJ1-1; D is uncertain. Per germline, CDR1 SGHRS and CDR2 YFSETQ. Trimming pared 0 bases from V and 5 bases from J, leaving 11 bases between. The CDR3 length is 14 residues. DNA for the CDR3: TGCGCCAGCAGCTTGGTGACGTTTAGGACTGAAGCTTTCTTT. Translated, it gives CASSLVTFRTEAFF.

The rearrangement links TRBV6-1 to TRBJ2-5; no firm D call. The germline V and J ends were trimmed by 5 bases and 5 bases, with 15 bases remaining between them. The germline CDR1 and CDR2 sequences are MNHNS and SASEGT. The CDR3 is 14 amino acids. The CDR3 region is CASSFGSSSETQYF. CDR3 sequence (DNA): TGTGCCAGCAGTTTCGGGTCCTCGAGCGAGACCCAGTACTTC.

The V gene is TRBV21-1, the J gene TRBJ2-7; the table gives TRBD1 as D, unverified against the DNA. TRBV21-1 is flagged as a pseudogene. CDR3 length: 16 amino acids. CDR3 bases: TGTGCCAGCAGCAAAGTAAGCCGGGACAGGGTCTACGAGCAGTACTTC. This sequence encodes CASSKVSRDRVYEQYF.

The J gene is TRBJ1-1, the V gene TRBV29-1, with unresolved D. Trimming took off 4 bases at V and 1 base at J, with 4 bases between the two ends. CDR1 SQVTM and CDR2 ANQGSEA come from the germline V gene. The CDR3 runs 11 residues. The CDR3 protein is CSVARNTEAFF. CDR3 DNA: TGCAGCGTTGCCCGGAACACTGAAGCTTTCTTT.

CDR3 coding DNA: TGTGCCACCTCCGGGGGGACTGGTAGGGCTGAAGCTTTCTTT. This encodes CATSGGTGRAEAFF. This chain joins TRBV5-4 and TRBJ1-1; tentative D call: TRBD1 (5 bases). CDR3 length equals 14 residues. Trimming took off 9 bases at V and 6 bases at J, with 21 bases between the two ends. Germline V gives CDR1 SGHNT, CDR2 YYREEE (reference sequence).

In its sample, this clonotype was seen once. The V gene is TRBV5-1, the J gene TRBJ2-4, with 7 bases that match TRBD1. Per the germline V gene, CDR1 is SGHRS and CDR2 is YFSETQ. The V gene end was trimmed by 0 bases and the J gene end by 9 bases; junction bases not matched to a gene: 0. The CDR3 consists of 12 residues. The CDR3 bases are TGCGCCAGCAGCTTGGACAGGGGCATTCAGTACTTC. It yields the protein CASSLDRGIQYF.

The gene calls are TRBV20-1 and TRBJ2-7; D possibly matches TRBD1 or TRBD2 (6 bases each). The V and J ends lost 4 bases and 5 bases respectively, with 15 bases between them. The CDR3 sequence is 13 residues long. Germline CDR1 and CDR2: DFQATT and SNEGSKA (reference sequence). CDR3 DNA sequence: TGCAGTGCTAACGTGGGGGGCAAGCACGAGCAGTACTTC. Translation: CSANVGGKHEQYF.

This chain joins TRBV30 and TRBJ2-1, with D possibly TRBD2 on 5 matching bases. Germline V gene data show CDR1 as GTSNPN and CDR2 as SVGIG (reference sequence). This CDR3 spans 14 amino acids. Trimming took off 3 bases at V and 0 bases at J, with 9 bases between the two ends. CDR3 sequence (DNA): TGTGCCTGGAGAAGGGAGAGCTCCTACAATGAGCAGTTCTTC. Translated, it gives CAWRRESSYNEQFF.

Concerning this clonotype itself: One end of the junction varies from germline; a read error may be responsible. Written as DNA, the CDR3 is TGTGCCAGCAATGAAGGGACTAGCGGATCCTACGAGCAGTACTTC. The encoded protein is CASNEGTSGSYEQYF. The rearrangement uses TRBV6-1 and TRBJ2-7; TRBD2 matches at 11 bases. In germline, CDR1 is MNHNS, CDR2 SASEGT. This CDR3 is 15 amino acids long.

The chain joins TRBV5-1 to TRBJ1-2; TRBD1 matches at 9 bases. V lost 3 bases to trimming and J lost 4 bases; unmatched junction nucleotides: 4. Germline-derived CDR1 and CDR2 are SGHRS and YFSETQ. The CDR3 is 14 amino acids. CDR3 residues: CASSWDRDPYGYTF. Written as DNA, the CDR3 is TGCGCCAGCAGCTGGGACAGGGATCCCTATGGCTACACCTTC.

V usage is TRBV7-3 and J usage is TRBJ2-3; 7 nucleotides align to TRBD2. The CDR3 length is 15 residues. Germline V gives CDR1 SGHTA, CDR2 FQGTGA. J gave up 3 bases and V 8 bases, and 11 bases lay outside the gene matches. The CDR3 sequence: CASSGYGGGTDTQYF. In nucleotides, the CDR3 is TGTGCCAGCTCGGGTTACGGGGGAGGGACAGATACGCAGTATTTT.

The chain carries TRBV27 and TRBJ2-5, with D possibly matching TRBD1 (5 bases). V was pared by 6 bases and J by 4 bases, with 15 bases between. In germline, CDR1 is MNHEY, CDR2 SMNVEV (reference sequence). The length of the CDR3 is 14 residues. The CDR3 DNA reads as TGTGCCAGCAGCCTCAGGGCCCTCTCAGAGACCCAGTACTTC. Its protein is CASSLRALSETQYF.

The chain is built from TRBV30 and TRBJ2-3; 7 nucleotides match TRBD1. Looked up from germline, CDR1 is GTSNPN and CDR2 is SVGIG (reference sequence). CDR3 size: 15 residues. The V gene end was trimmed by 4 bases and the J gene end by 1 base; junction bases not matched to a gene: 8. In DNA, the CDR3 is TGTGCCTGGACCGGAACAGGGGTGCGCACAGATACGCAGTATTTT. It specifies CAWTGTGVRTDTQYF.

The chain employs TRBV7-2 and TRBJ2-2; D unresolved. The V and J ends lost 5 bases and 0 bases respectively, with 13 bases between them. The CDR3 extends over 16 amino acids. Germline CDR1 is SGHTA and CDR2 is FQGNSA. The DNA of the CDR3 is TGTGCCAGCAGCCCCCGGATAGCAACGAACACCGGGGAGCTGTTTTTT. Encoded protein: CASSPRIATNTGELFF.

The rearrangement links TRBV30 to TRBJ2-1; the match to TRBD1 covers 8 bases. J lost 0 bases, V lost 2 bases, and 6 bases had no gene match. Germline V gives CDR1 GTSNPN, CDR2 SVGIG (reference sequence). There are 16 residues in the CDR3. The CDR3 reads CAWSRTGTFSYNEQFF. The CDR3 DNA reads TGTGCCTGGAGTAGGACAGGGACATTCTCCTACAATGAGCAGTTCTTC.

The chain has TRBV29-1 and TRBJ2-1; 8 bases line up with TRBD1. V was pared by 3 bases and J by 8 bases, with 3 bases of the junction left unmatched. The CDR3 has 12 amino acids. Germline CDR1 and CDR2: SQVTM and ANQGSEA. CDR3 nucleotide sequence: TGCAGCGTTGATTCAGGGGGCGATGAGCAGTTCTTC. It translates to CSVDSGGDEQFF.